These 7 T cell receptor beta chains were all obtained from the same sample, sequenced in a study of cytomegalovirus exposure and HLA in healthy donors. The PCR employed 60 Vbeta primers together with 13 Jbeta primers. Method: immunoSEQ multiplex PCR; TCRdb's copy keeps in-frame clones and lacks some. Among 150,000 to 200,000 clones, 75% were seen once, and the ten largest hold around 11%. The sequencing input was PBMCs. The receptors shown here come from a man aged 18 to 35 in good health and CMV-seropositive.

This rearrangement joins TRBV5-4 to TRBJ2-7; 11 bases map to TRBD2. The CDR3 length is 14 residues. V was clipped by 2 bases and J by 6 bases; unmatched bases: 4. Germline V gene lookup returns CDR1 SGHNT and CDR2 YYREEE (reference sequence). CDR3 coding DNA: TGTGCCAGCAGCTTAACTAGCGGGAGTTCCGAGCAGTACTTC. Its translation: CASSLTSGSSEQYF.

The chain employs TRBV2 and TRBJ2-5; 8 bases line up with TRBD1. This CDR3 region has 14 residues. J gave up 7 bases and V 7 bases, and 11 bases lay outside the gene matches. CDR1 and CDR2 from the germline V gene are SNHLY and FYNNEI. CDR3 protein: CASKTGTGLRTQYF. The CDR3 DNA is TGTGCCAGCAAAACCGGGACAGGACTTAGGACCCAGTACTTC.

This chain connects TRBV27 to TRBJ2-3; a weak D match, TRBD1 (6 bases). The CDR3 is 14 amino acids. Germline V CDR1 and CDR2: MNHEY, SMNVEV (reference sequence). The V and J ends lost 2 bases and 4 bases respectively, with 10 bases between them. The CDR3 spells CASSLQGRADTQYF. In DNA, the CDR3 is TGTGCCAGCAGTTTACAGGGGCGCGCAGATACGCAGTATTTT.

The chain is built from TRBV6-1 and TRBJ2-3; no clear D gene. The CDR3 contains 15 residues. Germline-derived CDR1 and CDR2 are MNHNS and SASEGT. The ends were cut back, 1 base at V and 3 bases at J, with 11 bases in the middle. The CDR3 DNA follows: TGTGCCAGCAGTGAAGAACTGACTCCGACAGATACGCAGTATTTT. This translates into CASSEELTPTDTQYF.

The gene calls are TRBV27 and TRBJ1-4, with D hard to call. The CDR3 runs to 14 residues. V was pared by 3 bases and J by 7 bases, with 12 bases between. Germline V gives CDR1 MNHEY, CDR2 SMNVEV (reference sequence). DNA for the CDR3: TGTGCCAGCAGTTTTTGGAGGTCGGGTGAAAAACTGTTTTTT. Protein product: CASSFWRSGEKLFF.

Note on this clone: An end of the junction does not agree with germline; a read error may underlie this. The chain is built from TRBV29-1 and TRBJ2-5; maybe TRBD2 (7 bases). The germline V gene has CDR1 SQVTM and CDR2 ANQGSEA. This CDR3 is 16 amino acids long. CDR3 in amino acids: CSLEWEGVAAQETQYF. In nucleotides, the CDR3 is TGCAGCCTTGAATGGGAGGGGGTCGCCGCTCAAGAGACCCAGTACTTC. The variable domain in full, completed from reference TRBV29-1 and TRBJ2-5, reads SAVISQKPSRDICQRGTSLTIQCQVDSQVTMMFWYRQQPGQSLTLIATANQGSEATYESGFVIDKFPISRPNLTFSTLTVSNMSPEDSSIYLCSLEWEGVAAQETQYFGPGTRLLVL.

This chain connects TRBV15 to TRBJ1-2; 8 bases fit TRBD1. The V segment lost 1 base and the J segment 7 bases; nucleotides outside the gene matches: 2. CDR1 LNHNV and CDR2 YYDKDF come from the germline V gene (reference sequence). CDR3 length: 13 residues. The CDR3 sequence: CATSRGTGFGYTF. The CDR3 DNA reads TGTGCCACCAGCAGAGGGACAGGGTTTGGCTACACCTTC. Full variable domain (outside the CDR3, taken from reference TRBV15 and TRBJ1-2): DAMVIQNPRYQVTQFGKPVTLSCSQTLNHNVMYWYQQKSSQAPKLLFHYYDKDFNNEADTPDNFQSRRPNTSFCFLDIRSPGLGDTAMYLCATSRGTGFGYTFGSGTRLTVV.